Listed here is a single T cell receptor (beta chain). PCR was performed using 60 Vbeta and 13 Jbeta primers. The repertoire was sequenced with immunoSEQ multiplex PCR; TCRdb's copy has only in-frame clones and lacks some. The sample lists just under 250,000 clones, roughly 80% seen once, with over 5% in the top ten. CDR1 and CDR2 from the germline V gene are MNHNS and SASEGT. The CDR3 loop spans 15 amino acids. The V and J ends lost 3 bases and 4 bases, in that order; junction bases with no gene match: 4. The data are from a study of cytomegalovirus exposure and HLA in healthy donors. Study-wide background: Findings of an earlier analysis included around 100 million unique TCR beta sequences from some 190 million T cells.

The V gene is TRBV6-1, the J gene TRBJ2-2; 8 bases fit TRBD1. Material: PBMCs. This sequence originates from a woman between 40 and 50 years old in good health and CMV-seropositive. The CDR3 sequence: CASSDRGRITGELFF. The CDR3 nucleotides read TGTGCCAGCAGTGACAGGGGGCGGATCACCGGGGAGCTGTTTTTT.